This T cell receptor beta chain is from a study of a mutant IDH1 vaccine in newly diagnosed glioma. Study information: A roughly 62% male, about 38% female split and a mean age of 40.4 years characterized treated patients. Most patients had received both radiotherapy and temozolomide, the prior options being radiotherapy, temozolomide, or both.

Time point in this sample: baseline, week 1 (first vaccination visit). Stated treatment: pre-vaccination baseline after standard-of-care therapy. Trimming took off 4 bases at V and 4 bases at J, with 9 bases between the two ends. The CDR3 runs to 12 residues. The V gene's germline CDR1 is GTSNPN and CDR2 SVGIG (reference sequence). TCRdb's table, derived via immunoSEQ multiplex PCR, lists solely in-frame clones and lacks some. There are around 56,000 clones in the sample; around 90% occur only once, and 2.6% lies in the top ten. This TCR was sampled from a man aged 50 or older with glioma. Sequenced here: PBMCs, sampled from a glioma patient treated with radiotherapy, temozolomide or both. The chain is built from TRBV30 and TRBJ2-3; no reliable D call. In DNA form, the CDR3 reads TGTGCCTGGACTAGTACGGCAGATACGCAGTATTTT. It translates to CAWTSTADTQYF. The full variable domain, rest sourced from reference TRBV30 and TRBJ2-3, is SQTIHQWPATLVQPVGSPLSLECTVEGTSNPNLYWYRQAAGRGLQLLFYSVGIGQISSEVPQNLSASRPQDRQFILSSKKLLLSDSGFYLCAWTSTADTQYFGPGTRLTVL.